This entry describes one TCR beta chain. This record belongs to a study of blood T cell repertoires in COVID-19. TCRdb's copy holds only in-frame clones and misses some; the assay was immunoSEQ multiplex PCR. Of 51,000 or so clones listed, roughly four fifths are singletons. The CDR3 totals 13 residues. Trimming removed 5 bases from V and 8 bases from J; junction bases left unmatched: 6. Germline lookup yields CDR1 SEHNR and CDR2 FQNEAQ (reference sequence). What was sequenced was peripheral blood. The receptor was derived from a man aged 70-80 years with active COVID-19. The rearrangement uses TRBV7-9 and TRBJ2-4; 7 positions agree with TRBD2. DNA for the CDR3: TGTGCCAGCAGCCGCGGGGAGGGCCACATTCAGTACTTC. It specifies CASSRGEGHIQYF.